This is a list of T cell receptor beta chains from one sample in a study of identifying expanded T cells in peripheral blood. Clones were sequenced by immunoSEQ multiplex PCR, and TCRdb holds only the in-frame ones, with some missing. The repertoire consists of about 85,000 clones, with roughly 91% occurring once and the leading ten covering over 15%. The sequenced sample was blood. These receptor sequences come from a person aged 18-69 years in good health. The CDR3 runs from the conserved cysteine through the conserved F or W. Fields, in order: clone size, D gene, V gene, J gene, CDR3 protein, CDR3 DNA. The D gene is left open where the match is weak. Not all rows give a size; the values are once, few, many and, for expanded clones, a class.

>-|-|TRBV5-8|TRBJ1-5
CASSLGQTSNQPQHF
TGTGCCAGCAGCTTGGGACAGACTAGCAATCAGCCCCAGCATTTT
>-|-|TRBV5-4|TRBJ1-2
CASSFGAGTHYGYTF
TGTGCCAGCAGCTTTGGGGCAGGGACCCACTATGGCTACACCTTC
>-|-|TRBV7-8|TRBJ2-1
CASSQLQGNEQFF
TGTGCCAGCAGCCAATTACAGGGAAATGAGCAGTTCTTC
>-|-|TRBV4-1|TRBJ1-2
CASSPGGGAITGYTF
TGCGCCAGCAGTCCCGGAGGGGGGGCTATTACCGGCTACACCTTC
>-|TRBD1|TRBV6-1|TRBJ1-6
CASSEAQAGGYSPLHF
TGTGCCAGCAGTGAAGCGCAGGCAGGGGGTTATTCACCCCTCCACTTT
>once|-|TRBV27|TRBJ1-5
CASSRASNQPQHF
TGTGCCAGCAGCAGGGCTAGCAATCAGCCCCAGCATTTT
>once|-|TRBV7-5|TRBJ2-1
CARSPSLVGDFNEQFF
TGTGCCAGAAGCCCTTCTCTAGTTGGTGATTTCAATGAGCAGTTCTTC
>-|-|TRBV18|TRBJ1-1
CASSVVPGDTEAFF
TGTGCCAGCTCAGTCGTCCCGGGGGACACTGAAGCTTTCTTT
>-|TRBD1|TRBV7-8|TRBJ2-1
CASSLLDPTGWDEQFF
TGTGCCAGCAGCTTACTTGATCCGACAGGGTGGGATGAGCAGTTCTTC
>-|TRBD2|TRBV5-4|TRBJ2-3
CASSLGAGADTQYF
TGTGCCAGCAGCTTGGGAGCGGGGGCAGATACGCAGTATTTT
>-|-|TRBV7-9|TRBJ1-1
CASSLVSGTEAFF
TGTGCCAGCAGCTTAGTATCGGGGACTGAAGCTTTCTTT
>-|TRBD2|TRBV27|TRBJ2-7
CASSRTSGATYEQYF
TGTGCCAGCAGCCGAACTAGCGGGGCCACCTACGAGCAGTACTTC
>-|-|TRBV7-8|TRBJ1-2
CASSLYELARLDYGYTF
TGTGCCAGCAGCTTATACGAGTTGGCCCGATTGGACTATGGCTACACCTTC
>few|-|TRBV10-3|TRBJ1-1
CAISPNRATNTEAFF
TGTGCCATCAGCCCTAACAGGGCCACTAACACTGAAGCTTTCTTT
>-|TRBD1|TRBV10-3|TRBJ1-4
CAISESGDRGHF
TGTGCCATCAGTGAATCTGGTGACAGGGGACATTTT
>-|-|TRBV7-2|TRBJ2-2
CASSWNRVNTGELFF
TGTGCCAGCAGCTGGAACAGGGTTAACACCGGGGAGCTGTTTTTT
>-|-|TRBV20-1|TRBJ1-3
CGPYSGNTIYF
TGTGGGCCATACTCTGGAAACACCATATATTTT
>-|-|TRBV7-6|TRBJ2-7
CASNPRAGAGEQYF
TGTGCCAGCAACCCCCGGGCCGGGGCCGGGGAGCAGTACTTC
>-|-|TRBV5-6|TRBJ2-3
CASSFVEGGDTQYF
TGTGCCAGCAGCTTTGTGGAGGGTGGAGATACGCAGTATTTT
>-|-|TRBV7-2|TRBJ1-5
CASSLAYPGQPQHF
TGTGCCAGCAGCTTAGCATATCCGGGTCAGCCCCAGCATTTT
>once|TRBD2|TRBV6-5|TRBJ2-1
CASSSPGGSYNEQFF
TGTGCCAGCAGTTCACCGGGGGGCTCCTACAATGAGCAGTTCTTC
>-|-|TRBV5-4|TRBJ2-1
CASSQDSGSYNEQFF
TGTGCCAGCAGCCAGGATAGCGGCTCCTACAATGAGCAGTTCTTC
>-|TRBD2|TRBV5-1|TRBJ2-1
CASRIAGGWDEQFF
TGCGCCAGCCGCATAGCGGGGGGCTGGGATGAGCAGTTCTTC
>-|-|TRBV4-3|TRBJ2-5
CASSQAFGGAGETQYF
TGCGCCAGCAGCCAAGCCTTTGGCGGGGCTGGGGAGACCCAGTACTTC
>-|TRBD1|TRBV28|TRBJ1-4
CASSPGTGGATNEKLFF
TGTGCCAGCAGTCCCGGGACAGGGGGGGCAACTAATGAAAAACTGTTTTTT
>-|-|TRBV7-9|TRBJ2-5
CASRTAGETQYF
TGTGCCAGCAGAACGGCCGGGGAGACCCAGTACTTC
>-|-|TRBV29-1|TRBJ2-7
CSVETVQNYEQYF
TGCAGCGTTGAAACCGTACAGAATTACGAGCAGTACTTC
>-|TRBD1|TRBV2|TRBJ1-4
CASSEEPYRGLFF
TGTGCCAGCAGTGAAGAACCGTACAGGGGGCTGTTTTTT
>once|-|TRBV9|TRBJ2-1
CASSVGGSYNEQFF
TGTGCCAGCAGCGTAGGGGGATCCTACAATGAGCAGTTCTTC
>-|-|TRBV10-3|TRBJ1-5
CAISTNSNQPQHF
TGTGCCATCAGCACCAATAGCAATCAGCCCCAGCATTTT
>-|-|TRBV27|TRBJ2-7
CASSFGVGDRAYEQYF
TGTGCCAGCAGTTTTGGGGTCGGAGACAGAGCCTACGAGCAGTACTTC
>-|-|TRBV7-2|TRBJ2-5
CASSFSQAETQYF
TGTGCCAGCAGCTTTTCGCAGGCGGAGACCCAGTACTTC
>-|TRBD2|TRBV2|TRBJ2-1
CASSRGTSGGVYNEQFF
TGTGCCAGCAGTAGGGGGACTAGCGGGGGAGTCTACAATGAGCAGTTCTTC
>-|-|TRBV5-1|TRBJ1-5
CASSSGDSNQPQHF
TGCGCCAGCAGCTCGGGGGATAGCAATCAGCCCCAGCATTTT
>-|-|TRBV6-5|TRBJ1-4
CASSYTSGPHEKLFF
TGTGCCAGCAGTTACACCTCGGGACCACATGAAAAACTGTTTTTT
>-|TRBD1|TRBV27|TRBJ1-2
CASSLGPPGGGYGYTF
TGTGCCAGCAGCCTAGGGCCCCCAGGGGGGGGCTATGGCTACACCTTC
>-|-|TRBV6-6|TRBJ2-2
CASSYFGPGELFF
TGTGCCAGCAGTTACTTTGGCCCCGGGGAGCTGTTTTTT
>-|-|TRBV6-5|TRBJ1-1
CASSYSDRNTEAFF
TGTGCCAGCAGTTACTCCGACAGAAACACTGAAGCTTTCTTT
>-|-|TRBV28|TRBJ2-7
CASSLRSGEQYF
TGTGCCAGCAGTTTACGGTCGGGCGAGCAGTACTTC
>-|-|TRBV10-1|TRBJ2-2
CASRQQETGELFF
TGCGCCAGCAGGCAACAGGAAACCGGGGAGCTGTTTTTT
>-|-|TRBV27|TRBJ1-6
CASSRVRVPNSPLHF
TGTGCCAGCAGTAGAGTAAGGGTCCCTAATTCACCCCTCCACTTT
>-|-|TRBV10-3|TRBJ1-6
CAIRRHNSPLHF
TGTGCCATCAGACGGCATAATTCACCCCTCCACTTT
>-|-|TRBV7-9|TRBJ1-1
CASSIRGGNTEAFF
TGTGCCAGCAGCATCAGAGGAGGGAACACTGAAGCTTTCTTT
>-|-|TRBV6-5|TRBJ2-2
CASSYEDSRGTGELFF
TGTGCCAGCAGTTACGAGGACAGTCGAGGCACCGGGGAGCTGTTTTTT
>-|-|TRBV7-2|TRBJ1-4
CASSFGGQPGGEKLFF
TGTGCCAGCAGCTTTGGCGGCCAGCCTGGGGGTGAAAAACTGTTTTTT
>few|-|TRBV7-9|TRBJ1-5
CASSFRGQPQHF
TGTGCCAGCAGCTTCAGAGGCCAGCCCCAGCATTTT
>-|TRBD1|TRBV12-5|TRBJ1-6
CASGLSGRRGHVSLHF
TGTGCTAGTGGTCTATCCGGCCGCAGGGGGCATGTCTCCCTCCACTTT
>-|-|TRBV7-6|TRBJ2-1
CASSPQGFEQFF
TGTGCCAGCAGCCCACAGGGTTTTGAGCAGTTCTTC
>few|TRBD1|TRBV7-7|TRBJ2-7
CASSLDQGDEQYF
TGTGCCAGCAGCTTAGACCAGGGGGACGAGCAGTACTTC
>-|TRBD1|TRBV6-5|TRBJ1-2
CASSPHGTVNYGYTF
TGTGCCAGCAGCCCCCACGGGACAGTTAACTATGGCTACACCTTC
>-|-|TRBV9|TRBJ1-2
CASSVGGGNYGYTF
TGTGCCAGCAGCGTAGGGGGAGGAAACTATGGCTACACCTTC
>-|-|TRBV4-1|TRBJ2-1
CASSQNTGGWQFF
TGCGCCAGCAGCCAAAATACGGGGGGCTGGCAGTTCTTC